The 25 T cell receptor beta chains given below trace back to one sample, sequenced in a study of synovial regulatory T cells in juvenile arthritis. Clones were sequenced by immunoSEQ multiplex PCR, and TCRdb holds only the in-frame ones, with some missing. The record lists about 2,800 clones, of which the ten most abundant hold about 11%. The synovial samples were synovial fluid, paired with peripheral blood from each active arthritis patient. The sequencing sample was made of Treg cells from the synovium. These receptors all come from a donor between 2 and 35 years old with juvenile idiopathic arthritis.

Judged by frequency, this clone is large (0.1 to 1%). This chain uses TRBV7-9 with TRBJ1-5. The CDR3 runs to 14 residues. No DNA accompanies this entry. Germline values: CDR1 SEHNR, CDR2 FQNEAQ (reference sequence). Here the CDR3 reads CASSLAGLNQPQHF. Supplemented by reference TRBV7-9 and TRBJ1-5, the full variable domain reads DTGVSQNPRHKITKRGQNVTFRCDPISEHNRLYWYRQTLGQGPEFLTYFQNEAQLEKSRLLSDRFSAERPKGSFSTLEIQRTEQGDSAMYLCASSLAGLNQPQHFGDGTRLSIL.

The chain couples TRBV4-2 to TRBJ2-1; TCRdb reports TRBD2, a call that lacks DNA to check it against. Germline CDR1 and CDR2: LGHNA and YNFKEQ. The CDR3 has 23 amino acids. A DNA sequence was not provided. CDR3 amino acids: CASSQDTGPAGGPSFWGYNEQFF.

CDR3: CASSSGTSEFTDTQYF. The chain links TRBV11-3 to TRBJ2-3; TCRdb's D gene call, TRBD2, goes unchecked for lack of DNA. This CDR3 comprises 16 residues. The entry carries no DNA sequence. Germline CDR1 and CDR2: SGHNT and YENEEA.

This sequence joins TRBV15 and TRBJ2-1; the TCRdb D gene call, TRBD2, has no DNA to confirm it. The V gene's germline CDR1 is LNHNV and CDR2 YYDKDF (reference sequence). The CDR3 is 15 amino acids. No DNA has been recorded. The CDR3 sequence is CATAEGGGDYNEQFF.

Measured by frequency, this clone is medium-sized. The chain recombines TRBV2 with TRBJ2-7; without DNA, the TCRdb call of TRBD1 cannot be checked. The length of the CDR3 is 13 residues. No DNA was logged. Germline V gives CDR1 SNHLY, CDR2 FYNNEI. This chain's CDR3 is CASSATGTYEQYF.

The J gene is TRBJ1-5, the V gene TRBV18; TCRdb calls TRBD1, which cannot be checked without DNA. The CDR3 runs to 17 residues. There is no recorded DNA. Germline values: CDR1 KGHSH, CDR2 LQKENI. The CDR3 here is CASSPPAFRGSNQPQHF.

Its frequency marks this clone as medium-sized. This chain connects TRBV7-9 to TRBJ1-2. Germline V gene data show CDR1 as SEHNR and CDR2 as FQNEAQ (reference sequence). The CDR3 contains 13 residues. No DNA accompanies this entry. CDR3 sequence reads: CASSIDWNYGYTF.

According to its frequency, this clone is medium-sized. The chain's CDR3 is CASGPQAGDLWYGYTF. The chain joins TRBV7-2 to TRBJ1-2. The germline gives CDR1 SGHTA, CDR2 FQGNSA. The CDR3 is 16 amino acids. No DNA is listed.

The rearrangement uses TRBV7-2 and TRBJ1-2; TCRdb's D call of TRBD1 is untestable without DNA. CDR1 and CDR2 from the germline V gene are SGHTA and FQGNSA. This CDR3 region has 14 residues. DNA is not recorded here. CDR3 in amino acids: CASSLYTGLDGYTF.

CDR3: CASSGPLNTEAFF. The J gene is TRBJ1-1, the V gene TRBV19. The CDR3 loop spans 13 amino acids. DNA is not on record. Germline-derived CDR1 and CDR2 are LNHDA and SQIVND (reference sequence).

This clone is labeled medium-sized based on frequency. V gene TRBV4-2 combines with J gene TRBJ1-1. Germline V gives CDR1 LGHNA, CDR2 YNFKEQ. The CDR3 totals 13 residues. Only the protein is on record. Here the CDR3 reads CASSQRGGAEAFF.

This sequence joins TRBV6-6 and TRBJ1-4; TCRdb proposes TRBD1, but this gene call is untestable without DNA. This CDR3 spans 16 amino acids. No DNA sequence was recorded. Germline V gene sequence: CDR1 MNHNY, CDR2 SVGAGI (reference sequence). The CDR3 loop reads CASSTFNGQGAEKLFF.

This sequence joins TRBV7-8 and TRBJ1-3. This CDR3 is 15 amino acids long. DNA for this receptor is not on file. The germline V gene has CDR1 SGHVS and CDR2 FQNEAQ. CDR3 residues: CASRISRDPGNTIYF. The whole variable domain, filled in from reference TRBV7-8 and TRBJ1-3, reads GAGVSQSPRYKVAKRGQDVALRCDPISGHVSLFWYQQALGQGPEFLTYFQNEAQLDKSGLPSDRFFAERPEGSVSTLKIQRTQQEDSAVYLCASRISRDPGNTIYFGEGSWLTVV.

The chain couples TRBV5-1 to TRBJ2-3; there is no DNA to check the TCRdb D call of TRBD2. The germline CDR1 and CDR2 sequences are SGHRS and YFSETQ. The CDR3 has 14 residues. DNA is not on record. The CDR3 is CASSFGLEGDTQYF.

The rearrangement links TRBV5-1 to TRBJ2-1; TCRdb's D gene call, TRBD2, goes unchecked for lack of DNA. In germline, CDR1 is SGHRS, CDR2 YFSETQ. This CDR3 comprises 15 residues. No DNA is recorded. The CDR3 loop is CASSDKRGYYNEQFF.

This chain connects TRBV5-1 to TRBJ1-5; TCRdb's assignment of TRBD1 cannot be checked, as there is no DNA. CDR3 length equals 14 residues. No nucleotide data were recorded. Germline CDR1 reads SGHRS; CDR2 reads YFSETQ. CDR3 residues: CASSPGQGGQPQHF.

The genes are TRBV7-9 and TRBJ1-1; TCRdb's D call of TRBD1 is untestable without DNA. Germline lookup yields CDR1 SEHNR and CDR2 FQNEAQ (reference sequence). This CDR3 is 15 amino acids long. A DNA sequence was not provided. The CDR3 loop reads CASSLTGTTSTEAFF.

The CDR3 loop reads CAWSPNRGRSADTQYF. The chain carries TRBV30 and TRBJ2-3; TCRdb returns TRBD1, unconfirmable since there is no DNA. Germline loops: CDR1 GTSNPN, CDR2 SVGIG (reference sequence). The CDR3 covers 16 residues. No DNA accompanies this entry.

By frequency, this clone is medium-sized. The rearrangement uses TRBV11-3 and TRBJ1-6; TCRdb lists TRBD1, though no DNA is available to test this call. This CDR3 has 14 residues. No DNA accompanies this entry. CDR1 is SGHNT, CDR2 YENEEA, per germline. The chain's CDR3 is CASSLQGSNSPLHF.

This clone shows up as medium-sized by frequency. V is TRBV19 and J is TRBJ1-6; TCRdb's assignment of TRBD1 cannot be checked, as there is no DNA. Germline V gene lookup returns CDR1 LNHDA and CDR2 SQIVND (reference sequence). The CDR3 has 15 residues. This entry has no DNA. CDR3 region: CASSIRQGSNSPLHF.

Measured by frequency, this clone is medium-sized. V usage is TRBV13 and J usage is TRBJ1-1; TCRdb picks TRBD1, but there is no DNA to check that call. Looked up from germline, CDR1 is PRHDT and CDR2 is FYEKMQ (reference sequence). The CDR3 is 16 residues long. No DNA accompanies this entry. CDR3: CASSLGFGQMNTEAFF.

This clone registers medium-sized by frequency. This chain connects TRBV7-2 to TRBJ2-7; TCRdb calls TRBD2, which cannot be checked without DNA. This CDR3 region has 15 residues. The record lacks a DNA sequence. The germline V gene has CDR1 SGHTA and CDR2 FQGNSA. The CDR3 loop is CASSYRLAGGYEQYF.

By frequency, this clone registers medium-sized. The chain carries TRBV6-6 and TRBJ2-1; TCRdb outputs TRBD2, but without DNA this stays unchecked. The CDR3 spans 15 residues. No DNA is recorded. From germline, CDR1 is MNHNY and CDR2 SVGAGI (reference sequence). This chain's CDR3 is CASSRTSGTYNEQFF.

The chain employs TRBV7-2 and TRBJ2-7; TCRdb reports TRBD1, a call that lacks DNA to check it against. Germline V gene data show CDR1 as SGHTA and CDR2 as FQGNSA. The CDR3 is 15 amino acids. No DNA is listed. CDR3: CASSLGAGSSYEQYF.

The chain is built from TRBV6-5 and TRBJ2-3; the D call from TCRdb, TRBD2, cannot be confirmed without DNA. The CDR3 has 15 residues. Nucleotide data are not available. Per the germline V gene, CDR1 is MNHEY and CDR2 is SVGAGI. The CDR3: CASIKRRGSTDTQYF.